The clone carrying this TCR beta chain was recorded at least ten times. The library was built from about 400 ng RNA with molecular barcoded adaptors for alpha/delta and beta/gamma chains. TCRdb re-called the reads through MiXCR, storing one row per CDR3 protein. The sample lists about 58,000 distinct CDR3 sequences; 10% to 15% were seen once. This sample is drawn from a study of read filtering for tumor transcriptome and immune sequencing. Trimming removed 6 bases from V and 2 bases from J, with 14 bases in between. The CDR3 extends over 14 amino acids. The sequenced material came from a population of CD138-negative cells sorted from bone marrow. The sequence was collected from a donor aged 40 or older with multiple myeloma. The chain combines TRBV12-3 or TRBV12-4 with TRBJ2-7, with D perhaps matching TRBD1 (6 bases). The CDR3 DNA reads TGTGCCAGCAGCCCCCGGCAGGGGCCCTACGAGCAGTACTTC. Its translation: CASSPRQGPYEQYF.